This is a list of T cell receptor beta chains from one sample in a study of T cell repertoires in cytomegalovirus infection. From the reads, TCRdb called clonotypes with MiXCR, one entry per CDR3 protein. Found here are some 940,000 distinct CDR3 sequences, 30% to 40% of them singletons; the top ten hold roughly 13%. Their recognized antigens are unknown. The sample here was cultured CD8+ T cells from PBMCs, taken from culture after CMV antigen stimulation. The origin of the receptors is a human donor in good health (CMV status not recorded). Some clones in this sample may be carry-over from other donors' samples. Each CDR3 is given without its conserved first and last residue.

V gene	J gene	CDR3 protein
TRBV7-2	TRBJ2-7	ASSLAWTVNEQY
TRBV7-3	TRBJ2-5	ASSRTGGGETQY
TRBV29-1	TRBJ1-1	SGAGPRTTEAF
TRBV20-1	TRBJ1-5	SASRVPSNQPQH
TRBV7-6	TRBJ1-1	ASSLNVGAF
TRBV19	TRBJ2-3	ASTPSGGARGSTDTQY
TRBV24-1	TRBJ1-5	ATGSRWSNQPQH
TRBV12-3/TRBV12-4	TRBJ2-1	ASTELGGSEQF
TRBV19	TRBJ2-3	ASSYSGGPADTQY
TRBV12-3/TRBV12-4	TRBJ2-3	ASSFIVLAGDDTDTQY
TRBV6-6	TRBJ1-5	ASSYSWEEGNQPQH
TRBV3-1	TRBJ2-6	ASSQEVPSGANVLT
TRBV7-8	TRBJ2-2	ASTFSGGSTGELF
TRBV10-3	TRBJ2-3	AISLPASSTDTQY
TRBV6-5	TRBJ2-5	ASSSGLAGHQETQY
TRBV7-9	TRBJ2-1	ASSLDEDHLDNEQF
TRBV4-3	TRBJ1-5	ASSQDFGGYNQPQH
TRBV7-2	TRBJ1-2	ASSLELGRLYGYT
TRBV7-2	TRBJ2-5	ASSLGDPLETQY
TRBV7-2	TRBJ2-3	ASSPADRDPTDTQY